This paragraph covers one T cell receptor beta chain sequence. Its antigen is not yet known. No base qualities exist here, and no much larger clone lies one base off it. This specimen comes from a study of radiation and T cells in renal cell carcinoma (dated by TCRdb to the early 2020s). A note on the overall study: Samples were obtained from a clinical trial, in which 15 Gy stereotactic body radiation therapy was delivered to primary renal cell carcinomas and nephrectomy was performed 4 weeks later. In total, some 52 samples underwent TCR beta sequencing: 25 or so tumors plus 27 peripheral blood samples. A total of 3.5 million to 4.5 million unique CDR3 nucleotide sequences, encoding roughly 3,000,000 unique CDR3 amino acid sequences, were found across all 53 samples.

In light of the paper, this sample's time point label describes: baseline pretreatment blood. What the treatment or condition label conveys for this sample: 15 Gy SBRT to primary tumor, nephrectomy 4 weeks later. To follow tumor-enriched clonotypes, serial peripheral blood was collected from radiation-treated patients at baseline and at 2 weeks and 4 weeks after SBRT. Renal cell carcinoma with clear cell pathology was present in all patients. The QIAamp DNA Blood Mini Kit (Qiagen) was used to prepare genomic DNA for TCR sequencing. Only samples passing all quality control checks were included in the analyses. Overall results and qualifications from the work: Top tumor clonotypes rose in blood from baseline to 2 weeks post-radiation, then contracted by 4 weeks, suggesting transient expansion of tumor-resident clones. No pretreatment tumor biopsies were available, so the baseline intratumoral presence of clonotypes could not be determined. Dynamics of the blood repertoire were not tracked past 4 weeks after treatment. The single-armed trial design could not address effects of radiation dose or scheduling on the TCR repertoire.

TCR beta libraries were generated from genomic DNA with the immunoSEQ kit, following the manufacturer's recommendations. Library preparation used a first multiplex PCR with proprietary primers, then a second PCR adding unique barcodes, with bead cleanups after each round. A kit-provided positive control reaction and a negative control reaction were included in every sample batch. The final libraries were assessed on an Agilent 4200 TapeStation D1000 ScreenTape, pooled by volume, and quantified by qPCR. Sequencing was performed on an Illumina NextSeq500 with a MidOutput 150-cycle cartridge, and 156 Read1 and 15 Index1 cycles were run with kit custom primers. The pooled library was loaded at roughly 0.92 pM with a roughly 20% PhiX control spike-in. In the paper's pipeline: Vendor-processed data were analyzed in R, and a clonotype was defined as all T cells sharing the same CDR3 nucleotide sequence. In the clone abundance analyses, frequencies in each sample were normalized to that sample's 10,000 most abundant clones. Public T cell clones, which averaged fewer than five per sample, were removed prior to analysis. Tumor-enriched and baseline blood-enriched clonotypes were defined by at least a 32-fold difference in abundance between compartments. A beta-binomial differential abundance model was used to identify clonotypes that expanded or contracted between blood time points. Tumor-blood repertoire similarity was measured with the Baroni-Urbani and Buser coefficient, and groups were compared using two-tailed Wilcoxon tests in R. As stored in TCRdb, this immuneACCESS dataset retains in-frame rearrangements with V and J assigned. A fraction of the clones does not appear; measured against another copy, unresolved V genes explain less than half of the discrepancy, and the remainder lacks a known reason. The D gene and trimming were derived from the DNA, and the V and J assignments and clone size from that table. This sample holds approximately 120,000 clones; approximately 80% were observed only once. The ten largest clones represent 2.5% to 3.5% of the sample.

The sequence was collected from a woman aged 55 to 70 with renal cell carcinoma. The source material was blood, sampled from a patient whose treatment included radiotherapy and nephrectomy.

The DNA sequence is TGTGCCAGCAGCTTAGAGAGCGCTGAAGCTTTCTTT. This codes for CASSLESAEAFF. The rearrangement combines TRBV7-9 with TRBJ1-1, with no D gene named confidently. As encoded in the germline V gene (reference sequence), CDR1 is SEHNR while CDR2 is FQNEAQ. The V end loses 1 base and the J end loses 6 bases, and a stretch of 6 bases separates them. From its cysteine to its phenylalanine, the CDR3 spans 12 amino acids. This entry keeps only the CDR3 DNA: 36 bases, framed from base 1.